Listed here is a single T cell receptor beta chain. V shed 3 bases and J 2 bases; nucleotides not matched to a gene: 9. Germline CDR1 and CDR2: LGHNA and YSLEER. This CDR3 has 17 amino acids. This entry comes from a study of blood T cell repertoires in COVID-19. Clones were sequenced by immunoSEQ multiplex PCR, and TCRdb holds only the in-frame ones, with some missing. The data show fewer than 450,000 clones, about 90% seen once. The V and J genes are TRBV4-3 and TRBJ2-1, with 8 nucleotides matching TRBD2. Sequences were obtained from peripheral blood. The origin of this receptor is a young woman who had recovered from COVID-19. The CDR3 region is CASSHPPLADTYNEQFF. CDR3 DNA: TGCGCCAGCAGCCACCCGCCACTAGCGGATACCTACAATGAGCAGTTCTTC.